The 8 T cell receptor beta chains listed next were all sequenced from one sample in a study of T cell responses to AZD1222 COVID-19 vaccine (dated by TCRdb to the early 2020s). The library was generated by the immunoSEQ multiplex PCR assay. The source is immuneACCESS, and TCRdb retained only in-frame sequences with V and J called. Part of the clones is not carried over; for the studies checked, unresolved V genes explain less than half of this, and the remainder is unexplained. The sample data list approximately 160,000 clones, and about 87% of these were observed just once. The ten largest clones represent around 2.2% of the sample. The time point label corresponds to: baseline before first vaccination. The sample here was peripheral blood, taken on day 0 of AZD1222 vaccination. Receptors originate from an adult in good health.

This clone was counted only a few times. The V gene is TRBV9, the J gene TRBJ1-1, with 7 bases identical to TRBD1. The junction had 8 bases not matched to a gene; V was cut back by 3 bases and J by 3 bases. The CDR3 consists of 15 residues. From germline, CDR1 is SGDLS and CDR2 YYNGEE. The DNA for the CDR3 is TGTGCCAGCAGCGGACTACAGGGGCTGCACACTGAAGCTTTCTTT. Translation: CASSGLQGLHTEAFF.

The chain links TRBV28 to TRBJ1-5; 9 bases match TRBD1. This CDR3 is built from 17 residues. From germline, CDR1 is MDHEN and CDR2 SYDVKM. After removal of 5 bases from V and 4 bases from J, the junction contained 12 bases not matched to a gene. The CDR3, as DNA: TGTGCCAGCAGTAAGGGACAGGGTAACGTTCCTAATCAGCCCCAGCATTTT. This gives the protein CASSKGQGNVPNQPQHF.

The gene calls are TRBV28 and TRBJ2-7; D is uncertain. CDR3 length equals 13 residues. V lost 7 bases, J lost 5 bases, and 15 bases lay in between. Germline V gene sequence: CDR1 MDHEN, CDR2 SYDVKM. The CDR3 is CASKRELVNEQYF. In DNA, the CDR3 is TGTGCCAGCAAAAGGGAATTAGTCAACGAGCAGTACTTC.

The V and J genes are TRBV4-1 and TRBJ2-3, with D tentatively TRBD1 or TRBD2 (5 bases each). The CDR3 has 14 residues. Trimming left V 1 base short and J 8 bases short, with 13 bases between. The germline V gene has CDR1 MGHRA and CDR2 YSYEKL. The CDR3 DNA follows: TGCGCCAGCAGCCAAGGGGGGAGAATGAGTACGCAGTATTTT. Its translation: CASSQGGRMSTQYF.

The J gene is TRBJ1-2, the V gene TRBV7-2, with D unclear. In germline, CDR1 is SGHTA, CDR2 FQGNSA. The V and J ends lost 5 bases and 8 bases respectively, with 12 bases between them. The CDR3 runs 12 residues. In DNA form, the CDR3 reads TGTGCCAGCAGCGCGCCTCCCTACGGCTACACCTTC. It yields the protein CASSAPPYGYTF. The full variable domain, rest sourced from reference TRBV7-2 and TRBJ1-2, is GAGVSQSPSNKVTEKGKDVELRCDPISGHTALYWYRQSLGQGLEFLIYFQGNSAPDKSGLPSDRFSAERTGGSVSTLTIQRTQQEDSAVYLCASSAPPYGYTFGSGTRLTVV.

The rearrangement links TRBV9 to TRBJ1-3; tentative D call: TRBD1 (5 bases). The CDR3 length is 14 residues. Germline loops: CDR1 SGDLS, CDR2 YYNGEE. Trimming cost V 0 bases and J 4 bases, with 8 bases left between them. CDR3 in amino acids: CASSVGGVGNTIYF. CDR3 sequence (DNA): TGTGCCAGCAGCGTAGGAGGGGTCGGAAACACCATATATTTT.

The genes are TRBV27 and TRBJ1-5; D gene unclear. Per the germline V gene, CDR1 is MNHEY and CDR2 is SMNVEV (reference sequence). The CDR3 runs to 16 residues. Trimming took 6 bases from V and 2 from J, leaving 17 bases between them. In DNA form, the CDR3 reads TGTGCCAGCAGACCCTATGTCGGTAGGGGCAATCAGCCCCAGCATTTT. Its protein product is CASRPYVGRGNQPQHF.

The gene calls are TRBV6-2 or TRBV6-3 and TRBJ1-5; D call uncertain. Germline assignment: CDR1 MNHEY and CDR2 SVGEGT. Trimming removed 4 bases at V and 2 bases at J, with 15 bases between. The CDR3 covers 16 residues. The CDR3 protein is CASSSGTLEGNQPQHF. As DNA, the CDR3 is TGTGCCAGCAGTTCTGGAACCTTAGAAGGCAATCAGCCCCAGCATTTT.